What follows are 3 T cell receptor beta chains derived from one specimen sequenced in a study of CD8 T cells in ankylosing spondylitis (dated by TCRdb to about 2017). These receptors' antigens are unknown. General findings and caveats noted by the study authors: Blood from ankylosing spondylitis patients appeared to be characterized by a TCR beta motif made up of about 8 highly homologous amino acid variants.

The method was 5' RACE. TCRdb lists the instrument as Illumina HiSeq 2500. TCRdb passed the public sequencing reads through fastp at Q25 and MiXCR, retaining productive beta sequences. Every entry covers one CDR3 protein and lists the most common genes and DNA from its rows. The sample yields over 400,000 distinct CDR3 sequences; roughly 25% were counted once. 0.89% of the sample is held by the ten biggest clonotypes. Input material: blood, either unsorted or a sorted T cell fraction (not recorded which). All receptors derive from a male donor with ankylosing spondylitis.

This clonotype came up once. The rearrangement links TRBV28 to TRBJ2-7, with no clear D. Germline V gene lookup returns CDR1 MDHEN and CDR2 SYDVKM. V dropped 2 bases and J dropped 4 bases, with 15 bases sitting between them. The CDR3 spans 15 residues. The CDR3 sequence is CASSLRVGQRYEQYV. Here the CDR3 DNA reads TGTGCCAGCAGTTTACGAGTAGGGCAAAGATACGAGCAGTACGTC.

This clonotype showed up just a few times. The rearrangement links TRBV3-1 to TRBJ2-5, with TRBD2 identical over 11 bases. Trimming removed 6 bases from V and 5 bases from J; junction bases left unmatched: 17. This CDR3 region has 18 residues. The germline V gene encodes CDR1 LGHDT and CDR2 YNNKEL (reference sequence). CDR3 loop: CASRQMRSRLAGRETQYF. Here the CDR3 DNA reads TGTGCCAGCAGGCAAATGAGATCAAGACTAGCGGGACGGGAGACCCAGTACTTC.

This clonotype was found a few times. This chain uses TRBV5-1 with TRBJ1-5; 8 bases line up with TRBD1. Germline CDR1 reads SGHRS; CDR2 reads YFSETQ. With 4 bases clipped from V and 1 base from J, the junction kept 7 bases outside the gene matches. The CDR3 is 16 amino acids. The DNA of the CDR3 is TGCGCCAGCAGCCCTGGACAGGGTGGAAGCAATCAGCCCCAGCATTTT. Translated: CASSPGQGGSNQPQHF.